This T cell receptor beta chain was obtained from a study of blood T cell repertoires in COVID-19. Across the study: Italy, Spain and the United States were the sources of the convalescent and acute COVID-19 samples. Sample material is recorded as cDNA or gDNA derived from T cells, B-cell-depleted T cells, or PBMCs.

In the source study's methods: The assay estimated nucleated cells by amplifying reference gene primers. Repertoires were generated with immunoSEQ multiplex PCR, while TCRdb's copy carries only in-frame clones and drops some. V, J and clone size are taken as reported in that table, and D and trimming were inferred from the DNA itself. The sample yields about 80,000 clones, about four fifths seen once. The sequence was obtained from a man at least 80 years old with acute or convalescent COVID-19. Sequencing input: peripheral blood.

This CDR3 is CASSLTQVSTEAFF. The CDR3 bases are TGTGCCAGCAGCTTAACGCAGGTCTCGACTGAAGCTTTCTTT. The rearrangement joins TRBV7-3 to TRBJ1-1; D is undetermined. Germline values: CDR1 SGHTA, CDR2 FQGTGA. Deletions cut 0 bases from V and 5 bases from J, with 10 bases between. CDR3 length equals 14 residues.